Listed below are T cell receptor beta chains from one sample, sequenced in a study of blood T cell repertoires in COVID-19. Using immunoSEQ multiplex PCR, the repertoire was profiled, and TCRdb retains in-frame clones only, with some absent. Among 120,000 to 150,000 clones listed, around four fifths were seen once. The sequencing sample was made of peripheral blood. These receptors originate from a woman between 35 and 50 years old with active or convalescent COVID-19. The CDR3 runs from the conserved cysteine through the conserved F or W. A D gene is named only where the DNA matches it firmly. The size entry is marked missing in some rows and otherwise reads once, few, many or a size class.

J | V | D | size | DNA | CDR3
TRBJ2-3 | TRBV2 | - | - | TGTGCCAGCAGTGAGCAGCGAGGGTCCGCAGATACGCAGTATTTT | CASSEQRGSADTQYF
TRBJ1-5 | TRBV6-1 | TRBD1 | - | TGTGCCAGCAGTGAACAGGGGACAGGGGGCAGCAATCAGCCCCAGCATTTT | CASSEQGTGGSNQPQHF
TRBJ2-1 | TRBV5-1 | TRBD2 | - | TGCGCCAGCAGCTTGCCTCAGGTACCGAAGGGACTAGCGGGAGGGAATGAGCAGTTCTTC | CASSLPQVPKGLAGGNEQFF
TRBJ1-6 | TRBV18 | TRBD1 | - | TGTGCCAGCTCACCTTGGACAGGCAGGAATTCACCCCTCCACTTT | CASSPWTGRNSPLHF
TRBJ2-6 | TRBV27 | - | - | TGTGCCACGCGAGAAGCAGGGATCTCTGGGGCCAACGTCCTGACTTTC | CATREAGISGANVLTF
TRBJ2-3 | TRBV18 | TRBD2 | - | TGTGCCAGCTCACCAAGGCTAGCGGGGGGCACAGATACGCAGTATTTT | CASSPRLAGGTDTQYF
TRBJ1-1 | TRBV9 | - | many | TGTGCCAGCAGCCCCTCTGGAGGGTCGGGCACTGAAGCTTTCTTT | CASSPSGGSGTEAFF
TRBJ2-7 | TRBV25-1 | TRBD1 | once | TGTGCCAGCAGAGACCGACAGGGGCCTAGCTACGAGCAGTACTTC | CASRDRQGPSYEQYF
TRBJ2-3 | TRBV19 | - | - | TGTGCCAGTAGCCGACAGATATCTACTAGCACAGATACGCAGTATTTT | CASSRQISTSTDTQYF
TRBJ1-5 | TRBV27 | TRBD1 | few | TGTGCCAGCAGTTTCGGGACAGGGGGCCCGATTAGCAATCAGCCCCAGCATTTT | CASSFGTGGPISNQPQHF
TRBJ1-5 | TRBV6-1 | TRBD1 | - | TGTGCCAGCACCCAGGACAGGGGGATAAATCAGCCCCAGCATTTT | CASTQDRGINQPQHF
TRBJ1-2 | TRBV6-5 | TRBD1 | - | TGTGCCAGCAGGTCAACGACAGGGCAATTTGGTGGCTACACCTTC | CASRSTTGQFGGYTF
TRBJ2-5 | TRBV5-5 | - | - | TGTGCCAGCAGCTTCACAGCCCAAGAGACCCAGTACTTC | CASSFTAQETQYF
TRBJ1-1 | TRBV2 | - | once | TGTGCCAGTAGCAGAAACGAAGCTTTCTTT | CASSRNEAFF
TRBJ2-2 | TRBV7-9 | - | - | TGTGCCAGCAGCACACCTAGACTGAACACCGGGGAGCTGTTTTTT | CASSTPRLNTGELFF
TRBJ1-5 | TRBV28 | - | few | TGTGCCAGCAGTTTGGGAGGAAGGGACCTAGGCAATCAGCCCCAGCATTTT | CASSLGGRDLGNQPQHF
TRBJ1-5 | TRBV24-1 | TRBD1 | - | TGTGCCACCAGTGACCCTCGACAGGGGAATCAGCCCCAGCATTTT | CATSDPRQGNQPQHF
TRBJ1-2 | TRBV5-3 | TRBD1 | - | TGTGCCAGAAGCTCCTTGACAGGGGGCGGCTATGGCTACACCTTC | CARSSLTGGGYGYTF
TRBJ1-3 | TRBV5-1 | TRBD1 | - | TGCGCCAGCAGCGGACGGACAGGGGACCTCTCTGGAAACACCATATATTTT | CASSGRTGDLSGNTIYF
TRBJ1-1 | TRBV5-6 | TRBD1 | - | TGTGCCAGCAGCTTGGATCCAGGGGGCCTGACTGAAGCTTTCTTT | CASSLDPGGLTEAFF
TRBJ2-7 | TRBV30 | - | - | TGTGCCTGGAGTGTACTTCTCAGCCAGGGTGCCTACGAGCAGTACTTC | CAWSVLLSQGAYEQYF
TRBJ1-1 | TRBV28 | - | - | TGTGCCAGCAGTGGATTGGGGGCGCAGAACACTGAAGCTTTCTTT | CASSGLGAQNTEAFF
TRBJ2-1 | TRBV6-5 | TRBD1 | - | TGTGCCAGCAGTATGACAGGGGGAACGGACAATGAGCAGTTCTTC | CASSMTGGTDNEQFF
TRBJ1-6 | TRBV5-8 | TRBD1 | - | TGTGCCAGCAGCTCGTCCGGGACAGGGGCCTCACCCCTCCACTTT | CASSSSGTGASPLHF
TRBJ1-1 | TRBV28 | TRBD1 | - | TGTGCCAGCAGTACCTGGGGACAGGGCTTCGCTTTCTTT | CASSTWGQGFAFF
TRBJ2-4 | TRBV11-2 | TRBD1 | - | TGTGCCAGCAGCGACAGAGGCGGGACAGGGGGCCTCGCTTTGGACATTCAGTACTTC | CASSDRGGTGGLALDIQYF
TRBJ1-3 | TRBV27 | TRBD1 | - | TGTGCCAGCAGCCACAGGGGGCTCGGAAACACCATATATTTT | CASSHRGLGNTIYF
TRBJ1-2 | TRBV12-3/TRBV12-4 | - | - | TGTGCCAGCAGTTTACCGAACTATGGCTACACCTTC | CASSLPNYGYTF
TRBJ2-1 | TRBV3-1/TRBV3-2 | TRBD2 | - | TGTGCCAGCAGCCCCAGCGGGAGGGCTGGGCATGAGCAGTTCTTC | CASSPSGRAGHEQFF
TRBJ1-1 | TRBV18 | - | few | TGTGCCAGCTCACCAGGCAGGAACACTGAAGCTTTCTTT | CASSPGRNTEAFF
TRBJ2-1 | TRBV7-2 | - | - | TGTGCCAGCAGCTTACCGGGGAGGACGAATGAGCAGTTCTTC | CASSLPGRTNEQFF
TRBJ1-2 | TRBV18 | TRBD1 | - | TGTGCCAGCTCACCACGGCAGGGGGGCTATGGCTACACCTTC | CASSPRQGGYGYTF
TRBJ2-1 | TRBV2 | - | - | TGTGCCAGCAGTGAAGTCCCCCAGCCCCAGGGGCAGTTCTTC | CASSEVPQPQGQFF
TRBJ2-2 | TRBV28 | TRBD1 | - | TGTGCCAGCAGCTACGGGACAGCGAACACCGGGGAGCTGTTTTTT | CASSYGTANTGELFF
TRBJ2-3 | TRBV2 | - | once | TGTGCCAGCAGTGCCCGGTTGACAGGCAGGGGCACAGATACGCAGTATTTT | CASSARLTGRGTDTQYF
TRBJ1-4 | TRBV30 | TRBD1 | - | TGTGCCTGGAGTGTCTACAGGGGAGGAGAAAAACTGTTTTTT | CAWSVYRGGEKLFF
TRBJ1-1 | TRBV18 | - | - | TGTGCCAGCTCACCTTTGAGGGTAGGAGATACTGAAGCTTTCTTT | CASSPLRVGDTEAFF
TRBJ1-1 | TRBV29-1 | - | - | TGCAGCGCCGCCGGGGGGCCCACTGAAGCTTTCTTT | CSAAGGPTEAFF
TRBJ2-7 | TRBV6-5 | - | - | TGTGCCAGCAGGACAGGAGTCTCCTACGAGCAGTACTTC | CASRTGVSYEQYF
TRBJ1-2 | TRBV6-1 | - | - | TGTGCCAGCAGGCCTCAGATTGGCTACACCTTC | CASRPQIGYTF
TRBJ1-2 | TRBV4-2 | - | - | TGTGCCAGCAGCCAAGAAAGGGCAGGGCCTCGCCTCCTCTATGGCTACACCTTC | CASSQERAGPRLLYGYTF
TRBJ2-7 | TRBV7-9 | TRBD1 | - | TGTGCCAGCAGCTCGGGACAGGGGGCCTACGAGCAGTACTTC | CASSSGQGAYEQYF
TRBJ1-5 | TRBV28 | - | - | TGTGCCAGCAGTTTCCCCCTCAGGGAGGGCAATCAGCCCCAGCATTTT | CASSFPLREGNQPQHF
TRBJ2-2 | TRBV18 | TRBD2 | - | TGTGCCAGCTCACCGGGACTAGCGTACACCGGGGAGCTGTTTTTT | CASSPGLAYTGELFF
TRBJ2-1 | TRBV5-1 | TRBD2 | - | TGCGCCAGCAGCTTGGAACCTAGCGGGAGGACCCCTTACAATGAGCAGTTCTTC | CASSLEPSGRTPYNEQFF